This T cell receptor beta chain was profiled in a study of blood T cell repertoires in COVID-19. At the level of the study: Acute-phase and convalescent COVID-19 samples originated in the United States, Italy and Spain. The cDNA or gDNA used as material had been derived from T cells, B-cell-depleted T cells, or PBMCs.

Methods used by the authors: Reference gene primer amplification in the assay estimated nucleated cell counts. Repertoires were generated with immunoSEQ multiplex PCR, while TCRdb's copy carries only in-frame clones and drops some. V and J calls plus clone size are reproduced from that table; the DNA served to infer D and trimming. The sample comprises some 210,000 clones, approximately 80% of which are singletons, and about 4% rests with the top ten. V lost 1 base and J 7 bases, leaving 11 bases between the germline ends. CDR1 and CDR2 (germline): SGHRS, YFSETQ. This CDR3 has 14 amino acids. The J gene is TRBJ2-2, the V gene TRBV5-1; the D gene is possibly TRBD2 (5 bases). The clonotype originates from a man aged 30 to 45 with acute COVID-19. The specimen was PBMCs or T cells enriched from blood (not recorded which). CDR3 sequence (DNA): TGCGCCAGCAGCTTGCCGGGGAATCTCGGGGAGCTGTTTTTT. This codes for CASSLPGNLGELFF.